The rows below give T cell receptor beta chains drawn from one sample of a study of T-cell memory formation after mild COVID-19. MiXCR was run by TCRdb on the 5' RACE reads, yielding one entry per CDR3 protein. Seen here are a few hundred thousand distinct CDR3 sequences, 20% to 25% observed once, and the top ten hold 21%. Sequenced sample: PBMCs or a T cell subset sorted from them (not recorded which). These TCRs come from a man aged 18 to 29 who had mild COVID-19 (a few samples of this study predate the infection). Cell type and time point are not known. Both conserved end residues are part of each CDR3. D genes are given only for firm matches. Where a row states a size, it is once, few, many or the class of an expanded clone; other rows omit it.

TRBJ1-2 | - | TRBV7-8 | - | CASSPPGEANYGYTF | TGTGCCAGCAGCCCACCAGGGGAAGCTAACTATGGCTACACCTTC
TRBJ2-5 | - | TRBV6-5 | - | CASSQRKETQYF | TGTGCCAGCAGTCAGAGGAAAGAGACCCAGTACTTC
TRBJ2-5 | - | TRBV7-2 | - | CASSKVDRQETQYF | TGTGCCAGCAGTAAAGTTGACAGACAAGAGACCCAGTACTTC
TRBJ2-3 | TRBD2 | TRBV9 | few | CASSASGVTDTQYF | TGTGCCAGCTCCGCTAGCGGGGTCACAGATACGCAGTATTTT
TRBJ1-2 | TRBD1 | TRBV14 | few | CARSPQTGSGYTF | TGTGCCAGAAGCCCGCAGACAGGGAGCGGCTACACCTTC
TRBJ2-1 | - | TRBV9 | - | CASSAIPQGNEQFF | TGTGCCAGCAGCGCGATCCCACAGGGCAATGAGCAGTTCTTC
TRBJ2-6 | - | TRBV5-4 | - | CASSSNRGANVLTF | TGTGCCAGCAGCTCCAATCGAGGGGCCAACGTCCTGACTTTC
TRBJ1-6 | - | TRBV6-5 | few | CASSYYLKVGDGDSPLHF | TGTGCCAGCAGTTACTACCTTAAAGTCGGGGACGGGGATTCACCCCTCCACTTT
TRBJ2-3 | TRBD2 | TRBV5-1 | few | CASSPAGLAAQDTQYF | TGCGCCAGCAGCCCGGCGGGACTAGCGGCCCAGGATACGCAGTATTTT
TRBJ2-2 | TRBD1 | TRBV12-3/TRBV12-4 | few | CASSRTGGIGELFF | TGTGCCAGCAGCCGGACAGGGGGCATCGGGGAGCTGTTTTTT
TRBJ1-2 | - | TRBV7-3 | - | CASSHQGPKYGYTF | TGTGCCAGCAGCCACCAGGGCCCTAAGTATGGCTACACCTTC
TRBJ2-7 | TRBD1 | TRBV9 | few | CASSVGQDNYEQYF | TGTGCCAGCAGCGTGGGACAGGACAACTACGAGCAGTACTTC
TRBJ2-1 | - | TRBV11-2 | few | CASSLGADEQFF | TGTGCCAGCAGCTTAGGGGCGGACGAGCAGTTCTTC
TRBJ2-3 | TRBD2 | TRBV7-2 | - | CASSPSGGAYTQYF | TGTGCCAGCAGCCCTAGCGGGGGGGCATATACGCAGTATTTT
TRBJ2-7 | - | TRBV21-1 | - | CASSKVPTRGRTYEQYF | TGTGCCAGCAGCAAAGTACCGACGCGGGGCCGTACCTACGAGCAGTACTTC
TRBJ1-6 | - | TRBV5-1 | few | CASSLGVTANSPLHF | TGCGCCAGCAGCTTGGGGGTAACGGCAAATTCACCCCTCCACTTT
TRBJ1-4 | - | TRBV15 | many | CATSRDRAWDEKLFF | TGTGCCACCAGCAGAGACCGGGCCTGGGATGAAAAACTGTTTTTT
TRBJ2-3 | TRBD1 | TRBV9 | few | CASSHSRQGSDTQYF | TGTGCCAGCAGCCACAGTAGACAGGGCTCAGATACGCAGTATTTT
TRBJ2-5 | TRBD2 | TRBV5-1 | - | CASSLGLAGQSETQYF | TGCGCCAGCAGCTTGGGACTAGCGGGGCAAAGTGAGACCCAGTACTTC
TRBJ2-3 | - | TRBV4-2 | - | CASSQVTGEWFSTDTQYF | TGTGCCAGCAGCCAAGTAACGGGGGAATGGTTCAGCACAGATACGCAGTATTTT
TRBJ1-5 | - | TRBV6-1 | - | CASRTTGIQPQHF | TGTGCCAGCAGAACTACAGGGATCCAGCCCCAGCATTTT
TRBJ1-1 | TRBD1 | TRBV2 | few | CASSGGQGWNTEAFF | TGTGCCAGCAGTGGGGGACAGGGATGGAACACTGAAGCTTTCTTT
TRBJ1-2 | TRBD1 | TRBV5-6 | few | CASSPIPGGNYGYTF | TGTGCCAGCAGCCCCATCCCAGGGGGTAACTATGGCTACACCTTC
TRBJ2-1 | TRBD2 | TRBV4-3 | - | CASSQGASGYNEQFF | TGCGCCAGCAGCCAAGGGGCTAGCGGTTACAATGAGCAGTTCTTC
TRBJ1-1 | TRBD1 | TRBV29-1 | - | CSGLPGGTDTEAFF | TGCAGCGGCCTTCCGGGCGGGACAGATACTGAAGCTTTCTTT
TRBJ2-2 | - | TRBV6-1 | - | CASSEARGGWGTGELFF | TGTGCCAGCAGTGAAGCCAGGGGCGGTTGGGGAACCGGGGAGCTGTTTTTT
TRBJ1-4 | - | TRBV20-1 | few | CSAPGRLNEKLFF | TGCAGTGCTCCGGGGCGATTAAATGAAAAACTGTTTTTT
TRBJ1-2 | - | TRBV19 | - | CASSYSGTYTF | TGTGCCAGTAGTTATTCCGGCACCTACACCTTC
TRBJ2-5 | TRBD1 | TRBV7-2 | few | CASSWPDRGYETQYF | TGTGCCAGCAGTTGGCCGGACAGGGGGTATGAGACCCAGTACTTC
TRBJ2-3 | TRBD2 | TRBV16 | few | CASSPSGDVGDTQYF | TGTGCCAGCAGCCCTAGCGGGGATGTTGGAGATACGCAGTATTTT
TRBJ2-4 | - | TRBV5-1 | few | CASSPEAALAKNIQYF | TGCGCCAGCAGCCCGGAGGCAGCTCTAGCCAAAAACATTCAGTACTTC
TRBJ2-3 | - | TRBV11-2 | few | CASSSPAVGRKDTQYF | TGTGCCAGCAGCTCTCCCGCCGTGGGCCGTAAGGATACGCAGTATTTT
TRBJ2-1 | - | TRBV5-1 | many | CASSLSSNEQFF | TGCGCCAGCAGCTTATCCTCTAATGAGCAGTTCTTC
TRBJ2-1 | - | TRBV6-2/TRBV6-3 | - | CASKEGRGPYNEQFF | TGTGCCAGCAAGGAGGGGCGGGGCCCGTACAATGAGCAGTTCTTC
TRBJ2-5 | - | TRBV7-9 | many | CASSSQRGAGETQYF | TGTGCCAGCAGCTCCCAAAGGGGGGCCGGGGAGACCCAGTACTTC